The clone carrying this TCR beta chain was counted only a few times. TCRdb reanalysed the 5' RACE reads using MiXCR and keeps one entry per CDR3 protein. The sample lists 350,000 to 400,000 distinct CDR3 sequences, about 28% occurring once. The donors were healthy female monozygous twins, three pairs in total. This entry is derived from a study of identical twins' blood T cells. Study-level background: Some 52 million reads came from about twelve libraries, six alpha, six beta.

The V end was cut by 7 bases, the J end by 6 bases, with 16 bases between. Germline V gives CDR1 SGHRS, CDR2 YFSETQ. CDR3 length: 13 residues. The clonotype was recovered from a woman aged 18-55 years in good health. The genes are TRBV5-1 and TRBJ1-2, with D maybe TRBD1 (6 bases). Sequencing was carried out using PBMCs. The chain's CDR3 is CASGADDRNGYTF. DNA for the CDR3: TGCGCCAGCGGGGCTGATGACAGGAATGGCTACACCTTC. Variable domain in full (rest from reference TRBV5-1 and TRBJ1-2): KAGVTQTPRYLIKTRGQQVTLSCSPISGHRSVSWYQQTPGQGLQFLFEYFSETQRNKGNFPGRFSGRQFSNSRSEMNVSTLELGDSALYLCASGADDRNGYTFGSGTRLTVV.